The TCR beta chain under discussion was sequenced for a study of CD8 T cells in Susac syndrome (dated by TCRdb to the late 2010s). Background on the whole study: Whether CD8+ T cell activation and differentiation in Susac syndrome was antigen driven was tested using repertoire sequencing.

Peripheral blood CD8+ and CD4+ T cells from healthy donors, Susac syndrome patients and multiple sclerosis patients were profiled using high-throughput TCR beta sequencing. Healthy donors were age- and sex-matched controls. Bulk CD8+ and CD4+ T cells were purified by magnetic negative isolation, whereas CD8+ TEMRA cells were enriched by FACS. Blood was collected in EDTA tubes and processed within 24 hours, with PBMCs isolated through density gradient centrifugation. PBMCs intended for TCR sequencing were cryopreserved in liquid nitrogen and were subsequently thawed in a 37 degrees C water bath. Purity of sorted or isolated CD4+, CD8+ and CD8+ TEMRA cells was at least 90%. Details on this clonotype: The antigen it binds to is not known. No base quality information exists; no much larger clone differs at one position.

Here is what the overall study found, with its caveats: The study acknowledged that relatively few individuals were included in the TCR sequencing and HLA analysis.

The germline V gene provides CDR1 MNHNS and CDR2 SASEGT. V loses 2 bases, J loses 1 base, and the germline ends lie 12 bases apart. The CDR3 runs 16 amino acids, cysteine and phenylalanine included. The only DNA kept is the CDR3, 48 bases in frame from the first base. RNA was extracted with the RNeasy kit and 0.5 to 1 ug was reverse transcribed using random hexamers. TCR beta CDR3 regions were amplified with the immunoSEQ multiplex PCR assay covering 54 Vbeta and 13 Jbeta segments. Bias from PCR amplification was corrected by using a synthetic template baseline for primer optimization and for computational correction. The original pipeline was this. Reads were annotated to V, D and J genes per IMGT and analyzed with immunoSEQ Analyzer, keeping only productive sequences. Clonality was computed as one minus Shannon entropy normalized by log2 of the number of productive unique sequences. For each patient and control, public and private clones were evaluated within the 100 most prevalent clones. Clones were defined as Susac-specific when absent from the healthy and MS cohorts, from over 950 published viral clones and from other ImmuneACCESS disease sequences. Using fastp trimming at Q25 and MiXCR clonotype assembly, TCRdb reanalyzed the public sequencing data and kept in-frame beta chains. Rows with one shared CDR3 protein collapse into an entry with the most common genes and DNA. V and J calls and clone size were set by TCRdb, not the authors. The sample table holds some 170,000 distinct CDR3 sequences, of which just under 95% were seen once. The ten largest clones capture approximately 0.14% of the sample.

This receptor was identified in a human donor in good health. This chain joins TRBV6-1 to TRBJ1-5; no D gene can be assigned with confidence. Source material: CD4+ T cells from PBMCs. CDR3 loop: CASSETRPDSNQPQHF. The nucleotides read TGTGCCAGCAGTGAAACTCGGCCGGACAGCAATCAGCCCCAGCATTTT.